The TCR beta chain under discussion was sequenced for a study of early T cells in non-severe SARS-CoV-2 infection. This clonotype occurred a few times. Each single cDNA molecule received a unique molecular identifier. TCRdb processed the 5' RACE reads anew with MiXCR; each CDR3 protein has one entry. The table has about 82,000 distinct CDR3 sequences, roughly an eighth seen once. The CDR3 spans 14 residues. The V gene's germline CDR1 is DFQATT and CDR2 SNEGSKA (reference sequence). Trimming removed 0 bases from V and 5 bases from J, with 13 bases in between. This clonotype was sampled from an adult who was a healthcare worker with PCR-confirmed SARS-CoV-2 infection or an uninfected control (not recorded which). The specimen sequenced was whole blood. The V gene is TRBV20-1, the J gene TRBJ1-1; D not certain. In nucleotides, the CDR3 is TGCAGTGCTAGAGAGTGGAGAGGGAGGACTGAAGCTTTCTTT. Its translation is CSAREWRGRTEAFF.